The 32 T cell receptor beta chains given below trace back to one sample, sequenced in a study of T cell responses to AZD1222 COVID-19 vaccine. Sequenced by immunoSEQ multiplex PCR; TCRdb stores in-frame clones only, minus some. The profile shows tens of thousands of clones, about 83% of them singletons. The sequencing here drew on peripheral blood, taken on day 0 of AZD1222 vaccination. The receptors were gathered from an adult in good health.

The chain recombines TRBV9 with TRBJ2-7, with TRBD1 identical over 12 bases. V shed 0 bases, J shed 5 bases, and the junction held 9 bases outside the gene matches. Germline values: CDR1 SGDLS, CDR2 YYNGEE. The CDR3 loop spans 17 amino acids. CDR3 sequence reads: CASSVDLWGQGADEQYF. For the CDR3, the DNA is TGTGCCAGCAGCGTAGATCTCTGGGGACAGGGGGCCGACGAGCAGTACTTC.

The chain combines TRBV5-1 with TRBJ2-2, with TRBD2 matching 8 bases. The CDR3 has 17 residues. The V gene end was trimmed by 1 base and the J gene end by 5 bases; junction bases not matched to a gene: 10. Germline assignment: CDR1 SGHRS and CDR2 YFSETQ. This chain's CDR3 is CASSLRGGGPRTGELFF. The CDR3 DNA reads TGCGCCAGCAGCTTGCGGGGCGGGGGGCCCCGGACCGGGGAGCTGTTTTTT.

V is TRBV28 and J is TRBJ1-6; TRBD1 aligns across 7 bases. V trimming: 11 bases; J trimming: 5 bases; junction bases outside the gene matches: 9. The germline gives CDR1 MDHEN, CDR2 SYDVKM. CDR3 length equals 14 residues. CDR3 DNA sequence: TGTGCCGGCCAGGGGGTCAGGGATAATTCACCCCTCCACTTT. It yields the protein CAGQGVRDNSPLHF.

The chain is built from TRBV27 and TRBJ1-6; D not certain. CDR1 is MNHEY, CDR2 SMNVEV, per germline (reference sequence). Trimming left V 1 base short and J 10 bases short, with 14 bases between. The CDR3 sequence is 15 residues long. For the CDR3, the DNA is TGTGCCAGCAGTTTATGGTCCGGGGTTGAGTCACCCCTCCACTTT. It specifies CASSLWSGVESPLHF.

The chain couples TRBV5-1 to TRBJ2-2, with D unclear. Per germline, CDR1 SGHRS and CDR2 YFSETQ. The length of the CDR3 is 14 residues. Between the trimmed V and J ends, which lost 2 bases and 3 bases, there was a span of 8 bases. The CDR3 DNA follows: TGCGCCAGCAGCTTAATTCAGGACACCGGGGAGCTGTTTTTT. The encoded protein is CASSLIQDTGELFF.

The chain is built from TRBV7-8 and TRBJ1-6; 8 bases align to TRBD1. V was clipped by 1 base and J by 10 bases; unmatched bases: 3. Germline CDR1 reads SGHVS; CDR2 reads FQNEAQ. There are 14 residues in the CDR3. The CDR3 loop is CASSLGTGTSPLHF. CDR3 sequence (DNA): TGTGCCAGCAGCTTAGGGACAGGGACATCACCCCTCCACTTT.

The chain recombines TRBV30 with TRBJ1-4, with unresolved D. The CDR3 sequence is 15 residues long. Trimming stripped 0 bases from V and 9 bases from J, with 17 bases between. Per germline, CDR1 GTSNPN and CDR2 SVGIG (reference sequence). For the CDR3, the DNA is TGTGCCTGGAGTGTCGGGTGGGAAGGGAGGAAAAAACTGTTTTTT. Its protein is CAWSVGWEGRKKLFF.

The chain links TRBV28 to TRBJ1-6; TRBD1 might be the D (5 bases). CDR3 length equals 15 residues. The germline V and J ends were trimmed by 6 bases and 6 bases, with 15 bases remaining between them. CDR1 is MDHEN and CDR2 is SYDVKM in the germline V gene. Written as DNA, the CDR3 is TGTGCCAGCAGATTTTCCAGGGAGGGTAATTCACCCCTCCACTTT. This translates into CASRFSREGNSPLHF.

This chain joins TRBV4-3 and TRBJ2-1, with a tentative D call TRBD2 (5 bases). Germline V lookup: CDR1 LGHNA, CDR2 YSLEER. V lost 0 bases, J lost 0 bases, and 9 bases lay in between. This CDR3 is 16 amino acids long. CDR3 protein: CASSQDPGISYNEQFF. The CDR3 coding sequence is TGCGCCAGCAGCCAAGATCCGGGAATCTCCTACAATGAGCAGTTCTTC.

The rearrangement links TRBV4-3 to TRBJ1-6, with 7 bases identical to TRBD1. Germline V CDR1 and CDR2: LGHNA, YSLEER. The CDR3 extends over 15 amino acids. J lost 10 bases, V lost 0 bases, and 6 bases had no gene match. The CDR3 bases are TGCGCCAGCAGCCAAGATAGGAGGGGGCGATCACCCCTCCACTTT. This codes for CASSQDRRGRSPLHF.

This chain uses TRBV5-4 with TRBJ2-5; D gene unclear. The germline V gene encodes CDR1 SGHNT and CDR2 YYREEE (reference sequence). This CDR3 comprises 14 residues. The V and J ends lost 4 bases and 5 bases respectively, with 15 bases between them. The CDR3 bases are TGTGCCAGCAGCCCCTGGGATAGCCGGGAGACCCAGTACTTC. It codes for CASSPWDSRETQYF.

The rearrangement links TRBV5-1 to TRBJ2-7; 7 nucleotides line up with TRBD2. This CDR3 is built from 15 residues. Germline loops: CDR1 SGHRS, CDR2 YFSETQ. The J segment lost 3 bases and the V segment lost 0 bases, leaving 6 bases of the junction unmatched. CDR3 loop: CASSLDGRDDYEQYF. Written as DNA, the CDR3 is TGCGCCAGCAGCTTGGATGGGAGGGATGACTACGAGCAGTACTTC. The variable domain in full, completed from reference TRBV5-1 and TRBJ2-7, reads KAGVTQTPRYLIKTRGQQVTLSCSPISGHRSVSWYQQTPGQGLQFLFEYFSETQRNKGNFPGRFSGRQFSNSRSEMNVSTLELGDSALYLCASSLDGRDDYEQYFGPGTRLTVT.

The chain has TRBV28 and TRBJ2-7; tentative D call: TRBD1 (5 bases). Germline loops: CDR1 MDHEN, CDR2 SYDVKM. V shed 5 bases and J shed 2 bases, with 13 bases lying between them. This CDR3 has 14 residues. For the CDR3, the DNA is TGTGCCAGCAGTGGGCCCTGGACACCCTACGAGCAGTACTTC. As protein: CASSGPWTPYEQYF. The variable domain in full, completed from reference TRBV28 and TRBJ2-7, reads DVKVTQSSRYLVKRTGEKVFLECVQDMDHENMFWYRQDPGLGLRLIYFSYDVKMKEKGDIPEGYSVSREKKERFSLILESASTNQTSMYLCASSGPWTPYEQYFGPGTRLTVT.

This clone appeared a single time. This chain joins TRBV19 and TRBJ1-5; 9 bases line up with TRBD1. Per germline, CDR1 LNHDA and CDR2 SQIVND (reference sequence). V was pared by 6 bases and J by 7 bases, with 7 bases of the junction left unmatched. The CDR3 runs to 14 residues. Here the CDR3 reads CASSPGTGRQPQHF. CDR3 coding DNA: TGTGCCAGTAGCCCAGGGACAGGGAGGCAGCCCCAGCATTTT.

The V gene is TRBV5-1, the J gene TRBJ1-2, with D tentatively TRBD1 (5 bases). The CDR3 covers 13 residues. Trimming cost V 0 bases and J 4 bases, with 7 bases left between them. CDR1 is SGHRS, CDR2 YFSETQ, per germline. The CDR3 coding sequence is TGCGCCAGCAGCTTGGGAGACAGCTATGGCTACACCTTC. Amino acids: CASSLGDSYGYTF.

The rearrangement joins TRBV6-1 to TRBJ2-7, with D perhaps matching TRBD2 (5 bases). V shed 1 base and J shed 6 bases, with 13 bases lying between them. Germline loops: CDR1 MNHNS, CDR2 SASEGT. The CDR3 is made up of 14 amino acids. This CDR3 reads CASSEVGEGREQYF. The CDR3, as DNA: TGTGCCAGCAGTGAAGTGGGAGAAGGTCGCGAGCAGTACTTC.

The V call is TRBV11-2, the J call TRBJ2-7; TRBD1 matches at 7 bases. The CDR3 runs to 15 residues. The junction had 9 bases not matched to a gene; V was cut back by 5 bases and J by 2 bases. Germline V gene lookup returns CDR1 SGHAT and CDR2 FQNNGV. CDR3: CASSPLRDSPYEQYF. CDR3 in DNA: TGTGCCAGCAGCCCTCTCCGGGACAGCCCCTACGAGCAGTACTTC.

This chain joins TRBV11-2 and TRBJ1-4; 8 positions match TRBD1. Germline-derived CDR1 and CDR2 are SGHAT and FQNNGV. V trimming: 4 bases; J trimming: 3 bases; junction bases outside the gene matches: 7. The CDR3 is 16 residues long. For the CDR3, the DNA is TGTGCCAGCAGCTCCGGATGGGGACAGGCTAATGAAAAACTGTTTTTT. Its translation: CASSSGWGQANEKLFF.

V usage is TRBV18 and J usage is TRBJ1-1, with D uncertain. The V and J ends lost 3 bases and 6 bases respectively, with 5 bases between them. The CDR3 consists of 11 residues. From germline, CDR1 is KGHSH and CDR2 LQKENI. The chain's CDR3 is CASSPGSEAFF. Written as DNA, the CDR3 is TGTGCCAGCTCACCGGGTTCTGAAGCTTTCTTT.

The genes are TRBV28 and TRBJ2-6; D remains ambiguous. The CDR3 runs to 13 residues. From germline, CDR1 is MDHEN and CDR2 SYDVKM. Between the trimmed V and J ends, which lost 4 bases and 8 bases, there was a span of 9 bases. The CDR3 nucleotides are TGTGCCAGCAGTTCCGCCGCGACCAACGTCCTGACTTTC. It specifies CASSSAATNVLTF.

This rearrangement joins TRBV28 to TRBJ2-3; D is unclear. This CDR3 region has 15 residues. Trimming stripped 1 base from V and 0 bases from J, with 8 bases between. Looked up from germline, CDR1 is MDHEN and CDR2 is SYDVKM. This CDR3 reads CASSLFPASTDTQYF. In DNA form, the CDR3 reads TGTGCCAGCAGTTTATTCCCCGCCAGCACAGATACGCAGTATTTT.

CDR3 in DNA: TGCAGCGTTGACGGAATGAACACCGGGGAGCTGTTTTTT. It specifies CSVDGMNTGELFF. The chain links TRBV29-1 to TRBJ2-2; D unclear. Trimming took 3 bases from V and 1 from J, leaving 6 bases between them. The CDR3 runs 13 residues. From germline, CDR1 is SQVTM and CDR2 ANQGSEA.

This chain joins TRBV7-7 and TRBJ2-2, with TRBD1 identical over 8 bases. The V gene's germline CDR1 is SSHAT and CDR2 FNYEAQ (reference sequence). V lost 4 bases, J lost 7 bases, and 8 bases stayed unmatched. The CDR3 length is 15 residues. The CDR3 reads CASSSGRTGFGELFF. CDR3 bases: TGTGCCAGCAGCTCTGGACGGACAGGGTTCGGGGAGCTGTTTTTT. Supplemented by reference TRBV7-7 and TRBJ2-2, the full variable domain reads GAGVSQSPRYKVTKRGQDVTLRCDPISSHATLYWYQQALGQGPEFLTYFNYEAQPDKSGLPSDRFSAERPEGSISTLTIQRTEQRDSAMYRCASSSGRTGFGELFFGEGSRLTVL.

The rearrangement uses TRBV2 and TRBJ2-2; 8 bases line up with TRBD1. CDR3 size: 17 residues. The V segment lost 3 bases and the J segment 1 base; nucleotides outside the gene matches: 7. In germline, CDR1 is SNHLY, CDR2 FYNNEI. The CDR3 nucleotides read TGTGCCAGCAGTGATTTGACAGGGGTTTGGAACACCGGGGAGCTGTTTTTT. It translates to CASSDLTGVWNTGELFF.

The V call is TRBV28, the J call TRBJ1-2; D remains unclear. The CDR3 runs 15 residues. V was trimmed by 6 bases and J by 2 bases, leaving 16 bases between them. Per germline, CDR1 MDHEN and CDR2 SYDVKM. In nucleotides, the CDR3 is TGTGCCAGCAGCTCGGGAGTTGTGGTGAACTATGGCTACACCTTC. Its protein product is CASSSGVVVNYGYTF.

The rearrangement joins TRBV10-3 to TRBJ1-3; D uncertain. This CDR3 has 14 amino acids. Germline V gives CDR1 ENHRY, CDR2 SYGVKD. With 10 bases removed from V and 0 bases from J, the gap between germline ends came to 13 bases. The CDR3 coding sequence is TGTGCCACCTCGACGGCTATCTCTGGAAACACCATATATTTT. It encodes CATSTAISGNTIYF.

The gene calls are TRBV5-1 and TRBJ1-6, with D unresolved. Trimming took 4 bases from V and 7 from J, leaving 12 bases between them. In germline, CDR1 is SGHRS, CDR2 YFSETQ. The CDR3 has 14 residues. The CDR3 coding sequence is TGCGCCAGCAGCACGTTGGGTTACAATTCACCCCTCCACTTT. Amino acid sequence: CASSTLGYNSPLHF.

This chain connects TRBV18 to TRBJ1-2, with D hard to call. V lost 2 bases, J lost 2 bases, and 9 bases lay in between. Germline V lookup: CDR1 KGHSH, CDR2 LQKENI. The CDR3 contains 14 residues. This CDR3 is CASSPSPLNYGYTF. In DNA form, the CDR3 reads TGTGCCAGCTCACCATCCCCCCTCAACTATGGCTACACCTTC. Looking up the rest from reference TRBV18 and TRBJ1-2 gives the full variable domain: NAGVMQNPRHLVRRRGQEARLRCSPMKGHSHVYWYRQLPEEGLKFMVYLQKENIIDESGMPKERFSAEFPKEGPSILRIQQVVRGDSAAYFCASSPSPLNYGYTFGSGTRLTVV.

The CDR3 protein is CASTRTGGYEQYF. The CDR3 DNA follows: TGTGCCAGCACCCGGACAGGGGGGTACGAGCAGTACTTC. The gene calls are TRBV25-1 and TRBJ2-7, with 10 positions matching TRBD1. Germline V CDR1 and CDR2: MGHDK, SYGVNS. The length of the CDR3 is 13 residues. Unmatched junction bases numbered 4, after V lost 7 bases and J lost 4 bases.

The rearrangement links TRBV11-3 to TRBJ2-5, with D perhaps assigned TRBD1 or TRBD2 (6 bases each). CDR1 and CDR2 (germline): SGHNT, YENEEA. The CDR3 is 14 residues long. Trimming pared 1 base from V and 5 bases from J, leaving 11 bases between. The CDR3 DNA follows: TGTGCCAGCAGCTTAGGGGGGGCCGGGGAGACCCAGTACTTC. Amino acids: CASSLGGAGETQYF.

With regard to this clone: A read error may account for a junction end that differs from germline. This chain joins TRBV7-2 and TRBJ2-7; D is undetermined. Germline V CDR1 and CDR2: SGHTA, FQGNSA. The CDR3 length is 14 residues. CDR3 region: CASSPTPGSDEQHF. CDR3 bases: TGTGCCAGCAGCCCTACACCAGGATCGGACGAGCAGCACTTC.

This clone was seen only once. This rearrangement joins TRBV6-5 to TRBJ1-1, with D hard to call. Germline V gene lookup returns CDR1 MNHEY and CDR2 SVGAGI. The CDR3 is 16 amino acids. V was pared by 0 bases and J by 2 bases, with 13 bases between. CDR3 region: CASSYSLSYTNTEAFF. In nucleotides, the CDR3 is TGTGCCAGCAGTTACTCGTTAAGCTATACTAACACTGAAGCTTTCTTT.